The clone carrying this TCR beta chain was counted only a few times. This CDR3 spans 13 amino acids. The V and J ends lost 6 bases and 2 bases, in that order; junction bases with no gene match: 1. Germline V gives CDR1 SNHLY, CDR2 FYNNEI. The data originate from a study of CD8 T cells in Susac syndrome. The authors sequenced TCR beta from blood CD8+ and CD4+ T cells. Random hexamers were used to reverse transcribe the RNA input (0.5 to 1 ug). Amplification of TCR beta CDR3 spanned 54 Vbeta and 13 Jbeta via immunoSEQ multiplex PCR. TCRdb re-derived calls from the immunoSEQ multiplex PCR reads in MiXCR, one entry per CDR3 protein. The sample shows over 150,000 distinct CDR3 sequences, 95% to 97% of them seen only once.

The origin of this receptor is a human donor with Susac syndrome. Source material: CD4+ T cells from PBMCs. The chain combines TRBV2 with TRBJ2-7; 10 nucleotides agree with TRBD1. In DNA form, the CDR3 reads TGTGCCAGCAGCGGACAGGGGGCCTACGAGCAGTACTTC. Its protein is CASSGQGAYEQYF.